The rows below give T cell receptor beta chains drawn from one sample of a study of blood T cells in healthy people across ages. TCRdb used MiXCR to reprocess the 5' RACE reads, holding one entry per CDR3 protein. The data show roughly 1.9 million distinct CDR3 sequences, about two fifths seen once. Sample: blood. The receptors here all came from a human donor in good health. The conserved cysteine and the conserved F or W are not part of the CDR3 here. A D gene is named only where the DNA matches it firmly.

v_call	d_call	j_call	cdr3_length	cdr3_aa
TRBV6-5	TRBD1	TRBJ2-7	13	ACSHRDSHSYEQY
TRBV4-3	NA	TRBJ2-2	11	ASSQEHTGELF
TRBV9	TRBD1	TRBJ1-2	12	ASSGTGGVDGYT
TRBV10-3	TRBD1	TRBJ2-1	10	AISDRENEQF
TRBV7-9	NA	TRBJ2-3	12	ASSLVAGPDTQY
TRBV29-1	NA	TRBJ1-1	12	SAYSHTESGRAF
TRBV11-3	TRBD2	TRBJ2-1	13	ASSLVSGGANGQF
TRBV28	NA	TRBJ1-4	13	ASSQGGTTNEKLF
TRBV20-1	TRBD1	TRBJ2-1	14	SARGATGQGVNEQF
TRBV4-1	NA	TRBJ2-1	10	TSSQEGVEQF
TRBV20-1	NA	TRBJ2-6	13	SAVSLGSGANVLT
TRBV6-1	TRBD2	TRBJ2-3	14	ASSPGFGRVTDTQY
TRBV5-1	TRBD2	TRBJ2-3	13	ASRSERGGGDTQY
TRBV19	NA	TRBJ2-3	11	ASSDLRSDTQY
TRBV6-5	TRBD1	TRBJ2-3	12	ASSYGTDGDTQY
TRBV7-7	NA	NA	12	ANSPTGNGETQY
TRBV9	TRBD1	TRBJ1-2	13	ASSASGTGLFGYT
TRBV29-1	NA	TRBJ1-1	11	SAGQTMNTEAF
TRBV9	TRBD1	TRBJ1-2	12	ASSAGGLFYGYT
TRBV6-5	TRBD1	NA	13	ASTPLKGAGHEQY
TRBV29-1	TRBD2	TRBJ2-1	11	STTSGFYNEQF
TRBV10-3	TRBD1	TRBJ1-1	9	AIILTGKAF
TRBV4-1	TRBD1	TRBJ1-1	13	ASSQGQGARTEAF
TRBV4-1	NA	TRBJ1-2	15	ASSQGSGRFSHYGYT
TRBV12-3/TRBV12-4	NA	TRBJ1-1	10	ASSFYPDQAF
TRBV6-2/TRBV6-3	NA	TRBJ1-4	9	ASSAGEKLF
TRBV18	TRBD2	TRBJ2-1	16	ASSPFARGEFSYNEQF
TRBV20-1	TRBD1	TRBJ2-4	11	SADGQGSVAQY
TRBV5-1	NA	TRBJ2-4	9	ASSLERAQY
TRBV28	TRBD2	TRBJ2-3	13	ASRGGVLGTDTQY
TRBV11-1	TRBD2	TRBJ2-7	14	ASSYTGLAVRYEQY
TRBV13	TRBD1	TRBJ1-2	12	ASSSWTGVKGYT
TRBV28	NA	TRBJ2-7	14	ASSSVWGLGGYEQY
TRBV5-6	NA	TRBJ2-4	12	ASSLGGMKGIQY
TRBV4-3	NA	TRBJ1-1	11	ASSQIRGTGAF
TRBV10-3	NA	TRBJ2-3	9	AISEENTQY
TRBV6-6	TRBD1	TRBJ2-7	14	ASSLQNRGLFYEQY
TRBV6-2/TRBV6-3	NA	NA	10	ASSYSSTEQY
TRBV29-1	NA	TRBJ2-3	12	SVHKQLSWDTQY
TRBV29-1	TRBD1	TRBJ1-3	11	SVFGTGGNTIY
TRBV6-1	NA	TRBJ1-2	12	ASIREVASYGYT
TRBV7-3	NA	TRBJ1-2	12	ASSPLGGVDGYT
TRBV29-1	NA	TRBJ1-3	11	SVSLDVGNTIY
TRBV30	NA	TRBJ2-7	9	AWSGSYEQY
TRBV9	TRBD1	TRBJ2-5	16	ASSVAWSGGQFQETQY
TRBV27	NA	TRBJ2-7	11	ASRGGRFNGQY
TRBV7-8	TRBD2	TRBJ2-1	14	ASSLDGLAAHNEQF
TRBV4-3	NA	TRBJ2-1	12	ASSALGTPNEQF
TRBV6-1	NA	TRBJ2-6	16	ASSETGLFSSGANVLT
TRBV4-1	NA	TRBJ1-4	13	ASSQGAGADEKLF